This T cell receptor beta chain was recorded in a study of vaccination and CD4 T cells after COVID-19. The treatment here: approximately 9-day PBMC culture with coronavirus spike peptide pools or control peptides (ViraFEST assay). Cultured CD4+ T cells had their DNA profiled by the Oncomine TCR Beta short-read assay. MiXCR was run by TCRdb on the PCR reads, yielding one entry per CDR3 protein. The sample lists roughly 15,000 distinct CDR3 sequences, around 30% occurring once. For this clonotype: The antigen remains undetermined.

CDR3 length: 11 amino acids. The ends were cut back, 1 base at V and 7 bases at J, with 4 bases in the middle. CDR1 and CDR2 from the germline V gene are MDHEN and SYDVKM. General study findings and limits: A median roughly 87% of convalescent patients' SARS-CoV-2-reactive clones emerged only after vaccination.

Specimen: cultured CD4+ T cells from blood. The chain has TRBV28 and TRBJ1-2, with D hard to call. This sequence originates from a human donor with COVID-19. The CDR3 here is CASSLLGGYTF. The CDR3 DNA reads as TGTGCCAGCAGTTTATTGGGTGGCTACACCTTC.